The T cell receptor (beta chain) described here comes from a study of cytomegalovirus exposure and HLA in healthy donors. Study-level findings and limits: The study put under 200 TCR beta chains on its list as cytomegalovirus-associated. Rare TCR sequences predominated, though certain public TCRs were found in many donors.

On this clone: Its antigen is unknown. This sample includes further DNA sequences coding for the same CDR3.

Use of 60 Vbeta and 13 Jbeta primers characterized the PCR. TCRdb keeps only in-frame clones here, not all; method: immunoSEQ multiplex PCR. Here the sample spans about 220,000 clones, about 80% being singletons. This CDR3 is 14 amino acids long. Germline-derived CDR1 and CDR2 are SGHRS and YFSETQ. Trimming pared 0 bases from V and 0 bases from J, leaving 5 bases between. Sequences were obtained from PBMCs. This chain links TRBV5-1 with TRBJ2-3; D uncertain. The receptor's source is a man aged 35 to 55 in good health and CMV-seropositive. CDR3 residues: CASSLDSSTDTQYF. Here the CDR3 DNA reads TGCGCCAGCAGCTTGGACAGTAGCACAGATACGCAGTATTTT.